This T cell receptor beta chain was obtained from a study of shared clonotypes between healthy human individuals. Whole-study results and caveats: Sampling was confined to blood; repertoires within tissues likely differ. The generation probabilities recorded for non-shared clonotypes fell below those of clonotypes shared by all four donors.

Concerning this clone: The antigen is undetermined.

Adults of Caucasian background living in Nashville, Tennessee made up all donors. The CDR3 spans 13 residues. CDR1 is MNHNS, CDR2 SASEGT, per germline. Deletions cut 2 bases from V and 2 bases from J, with 6 bases between. Sequencing was performed with immunoSEQ multiplex PCR; in TCRdb, only in-frame clones are kept and a portion is missing. Among approximately 980,000 clones listed, around 80% were seen once. The receptor was isolated from a man younger than 30 in good health. The chain links TRBV6-1 to TRBJ1-1, with D unclear. Sequencing used memory CD4+ T cells sorted from blood. Subset specified: CD45RA-negative fraction. CDR3 bases: TGTGCCAGCAGTGAATACAGCAACACTGAAGCTTTCTTT. This encodes CASSEYSNTEAFF.